One sample yielded the 30 T cell receptor beta chains listed below, sequenced in a study of cytomegalovirus exposure and HLA in healthy donors. Researchers ran the PCR with 60 Vbeta and 13 Jbeta primers. Sequenced by immunoSEQ multiplex PCR; TCRdb stores in-frame clones only, minus some. This table holds fewer than 200,000 clones, 72% found once. The sequencing sample was made of PBMCs. The receptors were gathered from a human donor in good health.

The genes are TRBV5-1 and TRBJ1-2; D remains ambiguous. The CDR3 contains 14 residues. Deletions cut 0 bases from V and 0 bases from J, with 6 bases between. Germline V lookup: CDR1 SGHRS, CDR2 YFSETQ. Here the CDR3 reads CASSLDSTNYGYTF. CDR3 nucleotides: TGCGCCAGCAGCTTGGATTCCACTAACTATGGCTACACCTTC. The full variable domain, rest sourced from reference TRBV5-1 and TRBJ1-2, is KAGVTQTPRYLIKTRGQQVTLSCSPISGHRSVSWYQQTPGQGLQFLFEYFSETQRNKGNFPGRFSGRQFSNSRSEMNVSTLELGDSALYLCASSLDSTNYGYTFGSGTRLTVV.

The J gene is TRBJ1-5, the V gene TRBV5-8, with no clear D. Per germline, CDR1 SGHTS and CDR2 YDEGEE. CDR3 length: 13 residues. Deletions cut 3 bases from V and 5 bases from J, with 9 bases between. CDR3 protein: CASSSMRDQPQHF. CDR3 coding DNA: TGTGCCAGCAGCTCCATGAGGGATCAGCCCCAGCATTTT. The whole variable domain, filled in from reference TRBV5-8 and TRBJ1-5, reads EAGVTQSPTHLIKTRGQQATLRCSPISGHTSVYWYQQALGLGLQFLLWYDEGEERNRGNFPPRFSGRQFPNYSSELNVNALELEDSALYLCASSSMRDQPQHFGDGTRLSIL.

There are a few counts of this clone. The V gene is TRBV5-1, the J gene TRBJ2-1; D uncertain. The CDR3 loop spans 15 amino acids. In germline, CDR1 is SGHRS, CDR2 YFSETQ. V was pared by 3 bases and J by 7 bases, with 17 bases between. As DNA, the CDR3 is TGCGCCAGCAGCTCCACCTGGCCGCTGCGGAATGAGCAGTTCTTC. This encodes CASSSTWPLRNEQFF. Drawing the rest from reference TRBV5-1 and TRBJ2-1, the complete variable domain is KAGVTQTPRYLIKTRGQQVTLSCSPISGHRSVSWYQQTPGQGLQFLFEYFSETQRNKGNFPGRFSGRQFSNSRSEMNVSTLELGDSALYLCASSSTWPLRNEQFFGPGTRLTVL.

This chain uses TRBV29-1 with TRBJ1-2; the match to TRBD1 covers 7 bases. Trimming took 4 bases from V and 2 from J; bases not matched to a gene: 7. This CDR3 has 14 amino acids. Germline V gene sequence: CDR1 SQVTM, CDR2 ANQGSEA. The CDR3 loop reads CSVGRQGVNYGYTF. DNA of the CDR3: TGCAGCGTTGGAAGACAGGGCGTCAACTATGGCTACACCTTC.

The CDR3 coding sequence is TGTGCCAGTAGTATAGGAGGACAGCCCCAGCATTTT. As protein: CASSIGGQPQHF. The chain carries TRBV19 and TRBJ1-5; D remains unclear. Trimming stripped 1 base from V and 7 bases from J, with 5 bases between. The CDR3 loop spans 12 amino acids. Germline CDR1 is LNHDA and CDR2 is SQIVND (reference sequence). Combining the CDR3 with reference TRBV19 and TRBJ1-5 gives the whole variable domain DGGITQSPKYLFRKEGQNVTLSCEQNLNHDAMYWYRQDPGQGLRLIYYSQIVNDFQKGDIAEGYSVSREKKESFPLTVTSAQKNPTAFYLCASSIGGQPQHFGDGTRLSIL.

This chain joins TRBV14 and TRBJ2-3; weak D call: TRBD2 (5 bases). This CDR3 is 14 amino acids long. Germline values: CDR1 SGHDN, CDR2 FVKESK. V was shortened by 0 bases and J by 5 bases, with 9 bases between the two germline ends. DNA of the CDR3: TGTGCCAGCAGCCAAGATGACGGAGGAGATACGCAGTATTTT. Protein product: CASSQDDGGDTQYF.

The chain joins TRBV7-8 to TRBJ1-1; D is undetermined. Germline values: CDR1 SGHVS, CDR2 FQNEAQ. The CDR3 has 14 residues. V shed 0 bases and J shed 1 base, with 6 bases lying between them. CDR3 coding DNA: TGTGCCAGCAGCTTAGCGCGCGGGAACACTGAAGCTTTCTTT. This encodes CASSLARGNTEAFF.

The chain has TRBV10-3 and TRBJ2-3, with TRBD2 matching over 12 bases. The CDR3 spans 19 residues. With 7 bases clipped from V and 0 bases from J, the junction kept 14 bases outside the gene matches. In germline, CDR1 is ENHRY, CDR2 SYGVKD. The CDR3 protein is CAITPVRLAGGRSTDTQYF. The CDR3 region has the DNA TGTGCCATCACCCCGGTGCGGCTAGCGGGGGGGCGTAGCACAGATACGCAGTATTTT.

Only a few counts were recorded for this clone. The J gene is TRBJ1-2, the V gene TRBV7-9, with 11 nucleotides matching TRBD1. CDR1 and CDR2 (germline): SEHNR, FQNEAQ (reference sequence). Losses at the gene ends were 5 bases for V and 4 bases for J; bases not matched to a gene: 6. The CDR3 spans 15 residues. The CDR3 bases are TGTGCCAGCAGCCCCGGGACAGGGGGAACCTATGGCTACACCTTC. Its translation: CASSPGTGGTYGYTF.

This clone is a singleton in its sample. The chain joins TRBV5-4 to TRBJ1-2, with a weak D call TRBD1 (5 bases). The V and J ends lost 6 bases and 0 bases respectively, with 21 bases between them. CDR3 size: 17 residues. Germline V gene lookup returns CDR1 SGHNT and CDR2 YYREEE (reference sequence). CDR3 DNA: TGTGCCAGCATCCTGTCGGGGGGGAGGGCCACTAACTATGGCTACACCTTC. Protein sequence: CASILSGGRATNYGYTF.

This clone was seen once. The genes are TRBV7-7 and TRBJ2-2; 11 nucleotides line up with TRBD2. Germline V gives CDR1 SSHAT, CDR2 FNYEAQ (reference sequence). The CDR3 runs 15 residues. CDR3 coding DNA: TGTGCTAGCGGGGGGGGACAGGGCGGCACCGGGGAGCTGTTTTTT. It translates to CASGGGQGGTGELFF.

The chain combines TRBV29-1 with TRBJ2-5, with 10 bases that match TRBD1. Trimming at V came to 3 bases and at J to 4 bases, leaving 8 bases not matched to a gene. The CDR3 extends over 15 amino acids. Germline lookup yields CDR1 SQVTM and CDR2 ANQGSEA. CDR3 coding DNA: TGCAGCGTTGACGCTACCGGGACAGGGGCAGAGACCCAGTACTTC. This codes for CSVDATGTGAETQYF.

The rearrangement joins TRBV4-2 to TRBJ2-3; D is possibly TRBD2 (7 bases). This CDR3 has 13 amino acids. V shed 4 bases and J shed 5 bases, with 10 bases lying between them. Germline V CDR1 and CDR2: LGHNA, YNFKEQ. The CDR3 reads CASSREGGDTQYF. The CDR3 region has the DNA TGTGCCAGCAGCCGGGAGGGGGGAGATACGCAGTATTTT.

The J gene is TRBJ2-2, the V gene TRBV6-1, with D maybe TRBD1 (6 bases). Per the germline V gene, CDR1 is MNHNS and CDR2 is SASEGT. The CDR3 contains 15 residues. V shed 6 bases and J shed 4 bases, with 15 bases lying between them. The CDR3 DNA follows: TGTGCCAGCAGCGGGACATCCAGGGCCACCGGGGAGCTGTTTTTT. Its protein product is CASSGTSRATGELFF.

The chain employs TRBV19 and TRBJ2-1; 8 bases match TRBD2. V gave up 6 bases and J gave up 7 bases; unmatched junction bases: 11. This CDR3 region has 15 residues. Germline CDR1 is LNHDA and CDR2 is SQIVND (reference sequence). The CDR3 sequence: CASRQRSGGSNEQFF. Here the CDR3 DNA reads TGTGCCAGTAGACAAAGGAGCGGGGGATCTAATGAGCAGTTCTTC.

V gene TRBV7-3 combines with J gene TRBJ2-3; the D gene is possibly TRBD2 (6 bases). The CDR3 runs to 16 residues. The germline CDR1 and CDR2 sequences are SGHTA and FQGTGA. Trimming took 1 base from V and 0 from J, leaving 11 bases between them. CDR3 nucleotides: TGTGCCAGCAGCTTAAGGCTGGGGGGTAGCACAGATACGCAGTATTTT. This translates into CASSLRLGGSTDTQYF.

This rearrangement joins TRBV7-9 to TRBJ1-2; TRBD1 aligns across 12 bases. CDR1 is SEHNR, CDR2 FQNEAQ, per germline (reference sequence). The CDR3 sequence is 17 residues long. V lost 0 bases, J lost 3 bases, and 5 bases stayed unmatched. The CDR3 here is CASSLAVGQGAHYGYTF. For the CDR3, the DNA is TGTGCCAGCAGCTTAGCGGTGGGACAGGGGGCTCACTATGGCTACACCTTC.

The rearrangement joins TRBV7-9 to TRBJ1-2, with D perhaps matching TRBD1 (6 bases). With 5 bases removed from V and 8 bases from J, the gap between germline ends came to 12 bases. Germline-derived CDR1 and CDR2 are SEHNR and FQNEAQ (reference sequence). This CDR3 is 12 amino acids long. CDR3 DNA sequence: TGTGCCAGCAGCCCAGGACAGTCCGGCTACACCTTC. It yields the protein CASSPGQSGYTF.

The rearrangement joins TRBV6-5 to TRBJ1-6, with 7 bases identical to TRBD1. This CDR3 contains 13 residues. CDR1 and CDR2 from the germline V gene are MNHEY and SVGAGI. V gave up 5 bases and J gave up 7 bases; unmatched junction bases: 2. CDR3 sequence (DNA): TGTGCCAGCAGTACAGGGGTAAATTCACCCCTCCACTTT. It encodes CASSTGVNSPLHF.

This clone was detected only a few times. V is TRBV29-1 and J is TRBJ1-1; tentative D call: TRBD1 (6 bases). Trimming removed 2 bases at V and 3 bases at J, with 7 bases between. CDR3 size: 12 residues. Germline V lookup: CDR1 SQVTM, CDR2 ANQGSEA. DNA for the CDR3: TGCAGCGTTGAAAAGGGGGACACTGAAGCTTTCTTT. As protein: CSVEKGDTEAFF.

The V call is TRBV4-3, the J call TRBJ1-6; D unresolved. Trimming took 0 bases from V and 9 from J, leaving 6 bases between them. Germline assignment: CDR1 LGHNA and CDR2 YSLEER. This CDR3 contains 13 residues. In DNA, the CDR3 is TGCGCCAGCAGCCAAGATGGTAGTTCACCCCTCCACTTT. As protein: CASSQDGSSPLHF.

The rearrangement joins TRBV5-8 to TRBJ1-4; 7 nucleotides agree with TRBD1. V shed 0 bases and J 6 bases; nucleotides not matched to a gene: 8. This CDR3 has 16 residues. Germline CDR1 and CDR2: SGHTS and YDEGEE. CDR3 amino acids: CASSLARGVGDEKLFF. The CDR3, as DNA: TGTGCCAGCAGCTTGGCCAGGGGGGTAGGGGATGAAAAACTGTTTTTT.

The chain recombines TRBV7-3 with TRBJ1-1; D not resolved. Per the germline V gene, CDR1 is SGHTA and CDR2 is FQGTGA. The CDR3 runs to 13 residues. The V and J ends lost 6 bases and 1 base respectively, with 9 bases between them. CDR3 region: CASRQTPNTEAFF. The CDR3 nucleotides read TGTGCCAGCAGGCAAACACCGAACACTGAAGCTTTCTTT.

CDR3: CASRKQGAGNTIYF. CDR3 nucleotide sequence: TGTGCCAGCAGGAAACAGGGAGCAGGAAACACCATATATTTT. The chain recombines TRBV6-1 with TRBJ1-3; D may be TRBD1 (6 bases). Germline V gene sequence: CDR1 MNHNS, CDR2 SASEGT. The CDR3 is made up of 14 amino acids. The V end lost 6 bases, the J end lost 4 bases, and 13 bases lay between the germline ends.

This clone was detected many times. Other DNA sequences in this specimen translate into the identical CDR3. The CDR3 here is CASSFLTGDFYNEQFF. CDR3 bases: TGTGCCAGCAGCTTCCTGACGGGGGATTTCTACAATGAGCAGTTCTTC. This sequence joins TRBV7-6 and TRBJ2-1; a possible D gene is TRBD2 (6 bases). Germline values: CDR1 SGHVS, CDR2 FNYEAQ. Trimming took off 3 bases at V and 3 bases at J, with 15 bases between the two ends. The CDR3 is made up of 16 amino acids.

The CDR3 sequence is CAGRQGPSYGYTF. The CDR3 DNA reads TGTGCCGGCCGACAGGGCCCTTCCTATGGCTACACCTTC. This chain connects TRBV6-1 to TRBJ1-2, with 7 bases fitting TRBD1. The CDR3 sequence is 13 residues long. The V gene end was trimmed by 11 bases and the J gene end by 4 bases; junction bases not matched to a gene: 10. Germline V CDR1 and CDR2: MNHNS, SASEGT.

The rearrangement links TRBV15 to TRBJ2-2, with 7 bases aligning to TRBD1. The CDR3 consists of 15 residues. Trimming at V came to 0 bases and at J to 6 bases, leaving 4 bases not matched to a gene. Germline assignment: CDR1 LNHNV and CDR2 YYDKDF (reference sequence). CDR3 residues: CATSREAGGAGELFF. CDR3 coding DNA: TGTGCCACCAGCAGAGAGGCAGGGGGTGCCGGGGAGCTGTTTTTT.

The V and J genes are TRBV18 and TRBJ1-1, with D unresolved. The CDR3 contains 13 residues. V lost 6 bases and J lost 7, with 15 bases in between. Germline V gene sequence: CDR1 KGHSH, CDR2 LQKENI. DNA for the CDR3: TGTGCCAGCTCCCCAGCGGTTGCGGGTGAAGCTTTCTTT. The encoded protein is CASSPAVAGEAFF.

This CDR3 is CASSLFQGHETQYF. The CDR3 nucleotides are TGTGCCAGCAGCTTATTTCAGGGGCACGAGACCCAGTACTTC. The rearrangement joins TRBV11-3 to TRBJ2-5; D is possibly TRBD1 (6 bases). The CDR3 extends over 14 amino acids. The V gene's germline CDR1 is SGHNT and CDR2 YENEEA. V lost 2 bases and J lost 5, with 12 bases in between.

The chain carries TRBV27 and TRBJ2-5; 7 bases line up with TRBD2. The ends lost 5 bases at V and 2 bases at J; junction bases unmatched: 5. In germline, CDR1 is MNHEY, CDR2 SMNVEV (reference sequence). This CDR3 is built from 14 residues. The CDR3 is CASSPLGLQETQYF. CDR3 coding DNA: TGTGCCAGCAGTCCCCTGGGACTACAAGAGACCCAGTACTTC.